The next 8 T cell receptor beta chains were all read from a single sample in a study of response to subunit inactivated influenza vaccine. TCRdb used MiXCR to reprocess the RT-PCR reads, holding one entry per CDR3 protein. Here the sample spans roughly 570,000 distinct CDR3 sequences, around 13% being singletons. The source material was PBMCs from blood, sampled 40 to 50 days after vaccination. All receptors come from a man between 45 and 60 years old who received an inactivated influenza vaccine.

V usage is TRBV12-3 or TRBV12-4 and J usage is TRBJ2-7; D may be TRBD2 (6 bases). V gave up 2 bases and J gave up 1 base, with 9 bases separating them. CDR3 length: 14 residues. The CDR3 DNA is TGTGCCAGCAGTTTAAGGGCGGGGTCCTACGAGCAGTACTTC. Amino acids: CASSLRAGSYEQYF.

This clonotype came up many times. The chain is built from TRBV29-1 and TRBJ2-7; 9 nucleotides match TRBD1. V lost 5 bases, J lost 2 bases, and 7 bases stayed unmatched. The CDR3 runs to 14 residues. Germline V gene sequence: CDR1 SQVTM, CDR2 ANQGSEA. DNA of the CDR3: TGCAGCGTTAAACCGGGGACAGGGACCTACGAGCAGTACTTC. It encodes CSVKPGTGTYEQYF.

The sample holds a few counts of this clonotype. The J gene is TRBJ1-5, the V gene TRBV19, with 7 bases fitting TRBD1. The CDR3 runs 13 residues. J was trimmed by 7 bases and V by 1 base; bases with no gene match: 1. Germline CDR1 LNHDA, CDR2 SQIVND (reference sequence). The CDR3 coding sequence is TGTGCCAGTAGTATAGGACAGGGCCAGCCCCAGCATTTT. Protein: CASSIGQGQPQHF.

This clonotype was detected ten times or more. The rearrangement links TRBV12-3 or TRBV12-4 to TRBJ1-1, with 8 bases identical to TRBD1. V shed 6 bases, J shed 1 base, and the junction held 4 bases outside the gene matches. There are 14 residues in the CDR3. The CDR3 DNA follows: TGTGCCAGCAGCCGACAGGGGTGGAACACTGAAGCTTTCTTT. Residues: CASSRQGWNTEAFF.

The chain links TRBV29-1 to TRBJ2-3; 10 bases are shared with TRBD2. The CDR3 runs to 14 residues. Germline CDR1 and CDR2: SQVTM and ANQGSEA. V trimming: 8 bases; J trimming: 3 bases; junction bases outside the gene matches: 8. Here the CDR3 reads CSTRKGLATDTQYF. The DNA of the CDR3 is TGCAGCACTCGGAAGGGACTAGCGACAGATACGCAGTATTTT.

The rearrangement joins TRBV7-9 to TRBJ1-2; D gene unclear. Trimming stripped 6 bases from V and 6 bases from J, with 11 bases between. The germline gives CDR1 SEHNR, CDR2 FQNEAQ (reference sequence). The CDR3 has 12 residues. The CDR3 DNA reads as TGTGCCAGCAGTGCCAGGTCGCATGGCTACACCTTC. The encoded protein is CASSARSHGYTF.

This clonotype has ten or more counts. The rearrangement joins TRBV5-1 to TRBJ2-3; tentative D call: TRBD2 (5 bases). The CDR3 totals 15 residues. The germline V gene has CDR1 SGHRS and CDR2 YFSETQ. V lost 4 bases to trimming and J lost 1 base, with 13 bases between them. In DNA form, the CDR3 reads TGCGCCAGCAGCCCAGGAGGTCTGGGCACAGATACGCAGTATTTT. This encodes CASSPGGLGTDTQYF.

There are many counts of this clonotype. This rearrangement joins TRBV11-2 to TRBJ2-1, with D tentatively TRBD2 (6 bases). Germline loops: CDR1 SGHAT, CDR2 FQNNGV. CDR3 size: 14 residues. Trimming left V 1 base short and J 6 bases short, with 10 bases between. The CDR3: CASSLAGLLNEQFF. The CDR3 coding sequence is TGTGCCAGCAGCTTAGCGGGACTTCTCAATGAGCAGTTCTTC.